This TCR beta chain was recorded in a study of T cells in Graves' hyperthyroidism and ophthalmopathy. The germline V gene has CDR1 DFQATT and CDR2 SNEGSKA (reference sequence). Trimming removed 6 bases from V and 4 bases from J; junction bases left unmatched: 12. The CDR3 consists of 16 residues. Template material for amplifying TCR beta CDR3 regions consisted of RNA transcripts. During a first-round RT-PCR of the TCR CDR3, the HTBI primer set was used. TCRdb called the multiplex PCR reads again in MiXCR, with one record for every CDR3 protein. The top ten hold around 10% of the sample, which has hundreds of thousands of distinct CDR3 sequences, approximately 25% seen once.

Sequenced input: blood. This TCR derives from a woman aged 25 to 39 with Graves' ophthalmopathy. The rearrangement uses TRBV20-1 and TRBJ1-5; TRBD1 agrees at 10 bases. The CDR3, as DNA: TGCAGTGCCCGAACACCCTCGGGACAGGGGAATCAGCCCCAGCATTTT. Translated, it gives CSARTPSGQGNQPQHF.